The clone carrying this T cell receptor (beta chain) was found a few times. This record belongs to a study of glioma-infiltrating T cells. Study overall: Before surgery, glioma patients received dexamethasone for at most six days.

Amplification of TCR alpha and beta CDR3 regions from RNA used iRepertoire nested multiplex PCR. Tissue mRNA or PBMC total RNA, 100-400 ng, went into one-step reverse transcription and amplification. In TCRdb, the multiplex PCR reads were re-called with MiXCR into one record per CDR3 protein. The table shows 300,000 to 450,000 distinct CDR3 sequences, with 41% occurring only once. Looked up from germline, CDR1 is SEHNR and CDR2 is FQNEAQ (reference sequence). This CDR3 has 13 residues. The germline V and J ends were trimmed by 5 bases and 6 bases, with 13 bases remaining between them. Sequenced sample: glioma tissue, nonneoplastic brain tissue, or PBMCs (not recorded which). This receptor was identified in a human donor with low-grade glioma or glioblastoma, undergoing nonglioma brain surgery, or in good health (not recorded which). The chain recombines TRBV7-9 with TRBJ1-2; tentative D call: TRBD1 (5 bases). CDR3 amino acids: CASSLAWGHGYTF. The CDR3 DNA reads as TGTGCCAGCAGCCTCGCTTGGGGCCATGGCTACACCTTC.